The 27 T cell receptor beta chains reported below all come from one sample, sequenced in a study of cytomegalovirus exposure and HLA in healthy donors. The PCR contained 60 Vbeta and 13 Jbeta primers. Libraries were prepared by immunoSEQ multiplex PCR; TCRdb keeps only in-frame clonotypes and omits some of them. The sample lists 100,000 to 120,000 clones, around 77% occurring once. The sequenced sample consisted of PBMCs. The source is a woman aged 25 to 39 in good health and CMV-seropositive.

The rearrangement joins TRBV7-6 to TRBJ1-1; no clear D. The germline V gene has CDR1 SGHVS and CDR2 FNYEAQ. The length of the CDR3 is 15 residues. Trimming took 1 base from V and 0 from J, leaving 9 bases between them. CDR3 region: CASSLDTYMNTEAFF. In nucleotides, the CDR3 is TGTGCCAGCAGCTTAGATACGTACATGAACACTGAAGCTTTCTTT.

The chain links TRBV30 to TRBJ2-2; 9 positions match TRBD1. CDR3 length equals 16 residues. Trimming at V came to 4 bases and at J to 4 bases, leaving 10 bases not matched to a gene. CDR1 and CDR2 (germline): GTSNPN, SVGIG (reference sequence). Here the CDR3 reads CAWKGRDRAITGELFF. The CDR3 DNA reads as TGTGCCTGGAAGGGGCGGGACAGGGCTATCACCGGGGAGCTGTTTTTT.

The chain uses TRBV7-6 and TRBJ1-1; the match to TRBD1 covers 10 bases. Per germline, CDR1 SGHVS and CDR2 FNYEAQ. V trimming: 0 bases; J trimming: 4 bases; junction bases outside the gene matches: 8. The CDR3 is made up of 17 amino acids. The CDR3 sequence: CASSLAPGQGVGTEAFF. In DNA form, the CDR3 reads TGTGCCAGCAGCTTAGCCCCCGGACAGGGGGTAGGCACTGAAGCTTTCTTT.

This sequence joins TRBV10-3 and TRBJ1-1; no reliable D call. In germline, CDR1 is ENHRY, CDR2 SYGVKD. This CDR3 spans 16 amino acids. Trimming left V 0 bases short and J 1 base short, with 12 bases between. CDR3 residues: CAISESISRANTEAFF. CDR3 coding DNA: TGTGCCATCAGTGAGTCGATTTCGCGCGCGAACACTGAAGCTTTCTTT.

This clone came up a few times. CDR3 region: CASSPPRLAGMETQYF. The CDR3 bases are TGTGCCAGCAGCCCCCCACGACTAGCGGGAATGGAGACCCAGTACTTC. The genes are TRBV9 and TRBJ2-5; 11 nucleotides match TRBD2. Trimming cost V 4 bases and J 5 bases; bases outside gene matches: 10. Germline lookup yields CDR1 SGDLS and CDR2 YYNGEE. CDR3 size: 16 residues.

This chain joins TRBV5-1 and TRBJ2-3; D is ambiguous. This CDR3 region has 15 residues. V was shortened by 1 base and J by 6 bases, with 15 bases between the two germline ends. The germline gives CDR1 SGHRS, CDR2 YFSETQ. For the CDR3, the DNA is TGCGCCAGCAGCTTGTTTACTACCACATGGGATACGCAGTATTTT. Translation: CASSLFTTTWDTQYF. The complete variable domain, with remaining parts taken from reference TRBV5-1 and TRBJ2-3, reads KAGVTQTPRYLIKTRGQQVTLSCSPISGHRSVSWYQQTPGQGLQFLFEYFSETQRNKGNFPGRFSGRQFSNSRSEMNVSTLELGDSALYLCASSLFTTTWDTQYFGPGTRLTVL.

This clone was detected once. In nucleotides, the CDR3 is TGTGCCAGCAGCCTCACACGTGGCCGAGGGAGCTACGAGCAGTACTTC. Translating it yields CASSLTRGRGSYEQYF. The chain carries TRBV5-6 and TRBJ2-5, with a weak D call TRBD2 (5 bases). TRBJ2-7 matches the DNA end more closely, so the J call is doubtful. Germline values: CDR1 SGHDT, CDR2 YYEEEE. This CDR3 is 16 amino acids long.

There are a few counts of this clone. The V gene is TRBV10-3, the J gene TRBJ1-4; D is undetermined. There are 13 residues in the CDR3. Germline loops: CDR1 ENHRY, CDR2 SYGVKD. Deletions cut 4 bases from V and 5 bases from J, with 8 bases between. The chain's CDR3 is CAISVSGNEKLFF. The CDR3 nucleotides read TGTGCCATCAGTGTGTCCGGGAATGAAAAACTGTTTTTT.

This sequence joins TRBV10-3 and TRBJ2-7, with TRBD2 matching over 11 bases. With 4 bases clipped from V and 3 bases from J, the junction kept 8 bases outside the gene matches. CDR1 and CDR2 from the germline V gene are ENHRY and SYGVKD. The CDR3 has 16 residues. CDR3 nucleotide sequence: TGTGCCATCAGTGGAACTAGCGGGAGTTGGGACTACGAGCAGTACTTC. Protein sequence: CAISGTSGSWDYEQYF.

In regard to this clone: Germline and junction disagree at one end, which may indicate a read error. The sample has other DNA sequences that encode this CDR3 too. This CDR3 is CASIKASPAQNTEAFF. The CDR3 nucleotides read TGTGCCAGCATTAAAGCCTCGCCAGCGCAGAACACTGAAGCCTTCTTT. The J gene is TRBJ1-1, the V gene TRBV2; no reliable D call. There are 16 residues in the CDR3. The germline gives CDR1 SNHLY, CDR2 FYNNEI.

The V gene is TRBV2, the J gene TRBJ1-2, with a possible D match to TRBD1 (5 bases). The CDR3 has 14 residues. The germline gives CDR1 SNHLY, CDR2 FYNNEI. V was trimmed by 3 bases and J by 4 bases, leaving 12 bases between them. Written as DNA, the CDR3 is TGTGCCAGCAGTGACGGCGACAGTTTCTATGGCTACACCTTC. Translating gives CASSDGDSFYGYTF.

The chain recombines TRBV7-9 with TRBJ1-2, with unresolved D. Germline CDR1 is SEHNR and CDR2 is FQNEAQ (reference sequence). V was trimmed by 0 bases and J by 6 bases, leaving 11 bases between them. This CDR3 region has 14 residues. CDR3 coding DNA: TGTGCCAGCAGCTTAGCGCACCGGGATCATGGCTACACCTTC. It yields the protein CASSLAHRDHGYTF.

The V gene is TRBV5-8, the J gene TRBJ2-7; 9 nucleotides line up with TRBD1. The CDR3 contains 14 residues. J was trimmed by 2 bases and V by 5 bases; bases with no gene match: 5. CDR1 and CDR2 from the germline V gene are SGHTS and YDEGEE. This chain's CDR3 is CASSTGTGTYEQYF. The CDR3 nucleotides are TGTGCCAGCAGTACCGGGACAGGGACCTACGAGCAGTACTTC.

The genes are TRBV11-2 and TRBJ1-1; 7 positions agree with TRBD1. The CDR3 consists of 17 residues. The germline V gene has CDR1 SGHAT and CDR2 FQNNGV. Trimming cost V 5 bases and J 0 bases; bases outside gene matches: 12. CDR3 DNA sequence: TGTGCCAGCAGCCTTATTGCAGGGGGAACACTGAACACTGAAGCTTTCTTT. This encodes CASSLIAGGTLNTEAFF. Complete variable domain (other parts from reference TRBV11-2 and TRBJ1-1): EAGVAQSPRYKIIEKRQSVAFWCNPISGHATLYWYQQILGQGPKLLIQFQNNGVVDDSQLPKDRFSAERLKGVDSTLKIQPAKLEDSAVYLCASSLIAGGTLNTEAFFGQGTRLTVV.

This chain connects TRBV5-1 to TRBJ1-3, with TRBD1 matching over 7 bases. The V gene's germline CDR1 is SGHRS and CDR2 YFSETQ. The CDR3 is made up of 16 amino acids. V lost 4 bases, J lost 0 bases, and 7 bases stayed unmatched. CDR3 DNA sequence: TGCGCCAGCAGCCTGACAGGGCTAGACTCTGGAAACACCATATATTTT. Encoded protein: CASSLTGLDSGNTIYF.

The V call is TRBV5-4, the J call TRBJ2-3, with 8 bases fitting TRBD1. The CDR3 is 15 amino acids. The ends lost 0 bases at V and 2 bases at J; junction bases unmatched: 2. Germline V gives CDR1 SGHNT, CDR2 YYREEE (reference sequence). The CDR3 spells CASSLGDRITDTQYF. The CDR3 DNA is TGTGCCAGCAGCTTGGGGGACAGGATCACAGATACGCAGTATTTT.

This clone was seen a handful of times. The V and J genes are TRBV25-1 and TRBJ1-2; possibly TRBD1 for D (5 bases). Germline-derived CDR1 and CDR2 are MGHDK and SYGVNS. This CDR3 has 15 residues. Trimming removed 3 bases at V and 1 base at J, with 12 bases between. The CDR3 nucleotides are TGTGCCAGCAGTGACATCACAGGTGATAACTATGGCTACACCTTC. This codes for CASSDITGDNYGYTF.

The rearrangement joins TRBV7-2 to TRBJ1-5, with a possible D match to TRBD1 (6 bases). V was cut by 4 bases and J by 12 bases, with 13 bases left in between. The CDR3 runs 12 residues. Germline V gene lookup returns CDR1 SGHTA and CDR2 FQGNSA. The CDR3 reads CASSSSGHHQHF. Written as DNA, the CDR3 is TGTGCCAGCAGCTCTTCGGGACACCACCAGCATTTT. Complete variable domain (other parts from reference TRBV7-2 and TRBJ1-5): GAGVSQSPSNKVTEKGKDVELRCDPISGHTALYWYRQSLGQGLEFLIYFQGNSAPDKSGLPSDRFSAERTGGSVSTLTIQRTQQEDSAVYLCASSSSGHHQHFGDGTRLSIL.

V is TRBV6-1 and J is TRBJ1-4, with 8 nucleotides matching TRBD1. The CDR3 covers 18 residues. Looked up from germline, CDR1 is MNHNS and CDR2 is SASEGT. V lost 0 bases, J lost 0 bases, and 6 bases stayed unmatched. CDR3 residues: CASSEAGQGWATNEKLFF. The DNA for the CDR3 is TGTGCCAGCAGTGAAGCCGGACAGGGATGGGCAACTAATGAAAAACTGTTTTTT.

The CDR3 DNA reads TGTGCCAGCAGCCCAAATGAGCAGTTCTTC. Translated: CASSPNEQFF. V is TRBV7-9 and J is TRBJ2-1; D unresolved. V lost 5 bases and J 7 bases, leaving 3 bases between the germline ends. There are 10 residues in the CDR3. Germline CDR1 SEHNR, CDR2 FQNEAQ (reference sequence).

J is TRBJ2-7 and V is TRBV5-1, with 7 bases identical to TRBD1. The germline CDR1 and CDR2 sequences are SGHRS and YFSETQ. The V segment lost 4 bases and the J segment 2 bases; nucleotides outside the gene matches: 3. The CDR3 runs 13 residues. In nucleotides, the CDR3 is TGCGCCAGCAGCCCTGGGACAGCCTACGAGCAGTACTTC. Amino acids: CASSPGTAYEQYF.

The chain combines TRBV6-6 with TRBJ2-3; D might be TRBD1 (6 bases). The CDR3 loop spans 15 amino acids. Germline V gene sequence: CDR1 MNHNY, CDR2 SVGAGI (reference sequence). V was trimmed by 6 bases and J by 1 base, leaving 14 bases between them. In DNA, the CDR3 is TGTGCCAGCAGACTACAGGGTTATCGCACAGATACGCAGTATTTT. It is translated as CASRLQGYRTDTQYF.

CDR3 coding DNA: TGTGCCAGTAGTATTGAAAACGAGTACTATGGCTACACCTTC. Translating it yields CASSIENEYYGYTF. The chain links TRBV19 to TRBJ1-2; no clear D. The CDR3 totals 14 residues. Trimming took 3 bases from V and 3 from J, leaving 11 bases between them. The germline V gene encodes CDR1 LNHDA and CDR2 SQIVND (reference sequence).

This chain connects TRBV7-6 to TRBJ2-3; a weak D match, TRBD1 (5 bases). CDR3 length: 13 amino acids. V lost 4 bases, J lost 9 bases, and 14 bases lay in between. Germline CDR1 SGHVS, CDR2 FNYEAQ. DNA of the CDR3: TGTGCCAGCAGCTCCGACAGTAAAGTAACGCAGTATTTT. This codes for CASSSDSKVTQYF.

The CDR3 DNA is TGTGCCAGCAGCACCCAGGACAGGGGTCGATCTTATGGCTACACCTTC. Its translation: CASSTQDRGRSYGYTF. This chain joins TRBV11-3 and TRBJ1-2, with 9 bases aligning to TRBD1. The germline gives CDR1 SGHNT, CDR2 YENEEA. This CDR3 is 16 amino acids long. The junction had 12 bases not matched to a gene; V was cut back by 5 bases and J by 5 bases.

J is TRBJ1-5 and V is TRBV21-1; the D call TRBD1 from the table was never checked on the DNA. TRBV21-1 is shown as a pseudogene. CDR3 length: 16 residues. The CDR3 nucleotides read TGTGCCAGCAGCAAAGTTGGACCTCAGGGTCTAGGGCCCCAGCATTTT. Its protein product is CASSKVGPQGLGPQHF.

The chain employs TRBV9 and TRBJ2-3; no clear D. With 3 bases removed from V and 4 bases from J, the gap between germline ends came to 9 bases. Looked up from germline, CDR1 is SGDLS and CDR2 is YYNGEE. The CDR3 totals 13 residues. The CDR3 DNA sequence: TGTGCCAGCAGCGCAGATATCGCAGATACGCAGTATTTT. Translation: CASSADIADTQYF.